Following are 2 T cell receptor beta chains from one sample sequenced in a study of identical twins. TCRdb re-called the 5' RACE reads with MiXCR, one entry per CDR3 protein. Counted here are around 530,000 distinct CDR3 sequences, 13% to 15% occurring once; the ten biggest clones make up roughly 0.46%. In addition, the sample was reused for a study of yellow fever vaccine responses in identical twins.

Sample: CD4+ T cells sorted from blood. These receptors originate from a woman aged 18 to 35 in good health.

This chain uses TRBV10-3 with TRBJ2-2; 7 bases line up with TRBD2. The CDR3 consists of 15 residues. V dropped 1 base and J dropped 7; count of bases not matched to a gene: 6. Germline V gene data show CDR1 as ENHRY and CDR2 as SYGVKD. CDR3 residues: CAISELGGLDGELFF. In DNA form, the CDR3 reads TGTGCCATCAGTGAGTTGGGAGGGCTCGACGGGGAGCTGTTTTTT.

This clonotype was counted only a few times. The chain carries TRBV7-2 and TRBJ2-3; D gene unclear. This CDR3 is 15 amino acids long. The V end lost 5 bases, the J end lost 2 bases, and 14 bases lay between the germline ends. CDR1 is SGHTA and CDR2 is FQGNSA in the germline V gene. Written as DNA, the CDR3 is TGTGCCAGCAGCCCAAATCCTCAGCTCACAGATACGCAGTATTTT. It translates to CASSPNPQLTDTQYF.